This passage covers 26 T cell receptor beta chains from one sample sequenced in a study of cytomegalovirus exposure and HLA in healthy donors (dated by TCRdb to 2015 to 2018). Library creation used the immunoSEQ multiplex PCR assay. The multiplex PCR relied on a mix of 60 forward primers for TCR Vbeta segments and 13 reverse primers for TCR Jbeta segments. This is the immuneACCESS table as TCRdb keeps it, with only in-frame sequences that have V and J called. A part of the clones is gone; compared with another copy, unresolved V genes explain less than half, and the rest is unexplained. The table for this sample lists 110,000 to 150,000 clones; 80% of them were counted only once. Roughly 1.2% of the sample is in the top ten clones. The sequencing sample was made of PBMCs. The source of these receptors is a male donor in good health and CMV-seropositive.

This rearrangement joins TRBV10-2 to TRBJ1-5; D call uncertain. Germline CDR1 and CDR2: WSHSY and SAAADI. The CDR3 has 16 residues. V was shortened by 4 bases and J by 0 bases, with 13 bases between the two germline ends. CDR3 residues: CASSVAEKYSNQPQHF. In DNA form, the CDR3 reads TGCGCCAGCAGTGTGGCAGAAAAGTATAGCAATCAGCCCCAGCATTTT.

This rearrangement joins TRBV5-8 to TRBJ1-2, with D unresolved. CDR1 and CDR2 from the germline V gene are SGHTS and YDEGEE. The V end lost 4 bases, the J end lost 2 bases, and 9 bases lay between the germline ends. There are 13 residues in the CDR3. CDR3 in DNA: TGTGCCAGCAGCGTTGACGGGAACTATGGCTACACCTTC. Encoded protein: CASSVDGNYGYTF.

The DNA of the CDR3 is TGTGCCAGCAGCGTAGAAGGAGGGGCCTATGGCTACACCTTC. The encoded protein is CASSVEGGAYGYTF. This chain joins TRBV9 and TRBJ1-2, with D possibly matching TRBD1 (5 bases). CDR1 and CDR2 from the germline V gene are SGDLS and YYNGEE. This CDR3 is 14 amino acids long. V was clipped by 0 bases and J by 4 bases, with 10 bases between them.

The chain uses TRBV15 and TRBJ1-4; 7 bases are shared with TRBD1. Germline-derived CDR1 and CDR2 are LNHNV and YYDKDF (reference sequence). CDR3 length: 15 amino acids. Trimming took 7 bases from V and 5 from J; bases not matched to a gene: 10. The CDR3 nucleotides are TGTGCCACCAAGGAAGGGGGCAAGTTGAATGAAAAACTGTTTTTT. Translated, it gives CATKEGGKLNEKLFF.

V usage is TRBV10-2 and J usage is TRBJ1-2, with TRBD1 as a possible D gene (5 bases). Germline V gives CDR1 WSHSY, CDR2 SAAADI. Trimming removed 0 bases from V and 8 bases from J, with 10 bases in between. This CDR3 contains 13 residues. The chain's CDR3 is CASSESSGNGYTF. The CDR3 DNA reads TGCGCCAGCAGTGAGTCTTCAGGGAACGGCTACACCTTC.

The rearrangement links TRBV14 to TRBJ2-7; 9 bases match TRBD1. Per germline, CDR1 SGHDN and CDR2 FVKESK. This CDR3 contains 16 residues. The ends lost 1 base at V and 3 bases at J; junction bases unmatched: 7. Here the CDR3 reads CASSQGSTGGLYEQYF. The DNA for the CDR3 is TGTGCCAGCAGCCAAGGGTCGACAGGGGGTCTCTACGAGCAGTACTTC. Based on the CDR3 plus reference TRBV14 and TRBJ2-7, the full variable domain is EAGVTQFPSHSVIEKGQTVTLRCDPISGHDNLYWYRRVMGKEIKFLLHFVKESKQDESGMPNNRFLAERTGGTYSTLKVQPAELEDSGVYFCASSQGSTGGLYEQYFGPGTRLTVT.

CDR3 nucleotides: TGTGCCAGCAGCCTGGGATCTAGCACTGAAGCTTTCTTT. This encodes CASSLGSSTEAFF. The chain links TRBV5-5 to TRBJ1-1; D remains unclear. The CDR3 consists of 13 residues. The germline CDR1 and CDR2 sequences are SGHKS and YYEKEE (reference sequence). V was clipped by 4 bases and J by 4 bases, with 11 bases between them.

The genes are TRBV27 and TRBJ2-5; possible D gene TRBD2, 5 bases. Trimming stripped 5 bases from V and 5 bases from J, with 15 bases between. Looked up from germline, CDR1 is MNHEY and CDR2 is SMNVEV (reference sequence). CDR3 size: 14 residues. The CDR3 is CASSPQTAGETQYF. CDR3 bases: TGTGCCAGCAGTCCCCAAACGGCGGGTGAGACCCAGTACTTC.

V usage is TRBV6-5 and J usage is TRBJ2-1; 7 nucleotides agree with TRBD2. The CDR3 extends over 13 amino acids. The junction had 1 base not matched to a gene; V was cut back by 5 bases and J by 3 bases. Looked up from germline, CDR1 is MNHEY and CDR2 is SVGAGI. CDR3 in amino acids: CASSGDYYNEQFF. CDR3 DNA: TGTGCCAGCAGTGGGGACTACTACAATGAGCAGTTCTTC.

The genes are TRBV4-1 and TRBJ2-5; 10 nucleotides align to TRBD1. The DNA matches TRBJ2-7 better at its end, which makes the J call doubtful. The CDR3 is 15 residues long. Germline CDR1 is MGHRA and CDR2 is YSYEKL. CDR3 in amino acids: CASSQGGTGASEQYF. The CDR3 region has the DNA TGCGCCAGCAGCCAGGGGGGGACAGGGGCAAGCGAGCAGTACTTC.

V and J are TRBV19 and TRBJ1-4; perhaps TRBD1 as D (6 bases). The V end was cut by 5 bases, the J end by 8 bases, with 15 bases between. The CDR3 is 14 amino acids. Germline CDR1 is LNHDA and CDR2 is SQIVND (reference sequence). CDR3 nucleotide sequence: TGTGCCAGTAGTCTCTGGACAGCGACCGAAAAACTGTTTTTT. Its translation is CASSLWTATEKLFF.

The chain uses TRBV2 and TRBJ2-6, with TRBD2 matching over 15 bases. V lost 6 bases to trimming and J lost 0 bases; unmatched junction nucleotides: 12. The CDR3 covers 21 residues. CDR1 is SNHLY and CDR2 is FYNNEI in the germline V gene. CDR3 sequence (DNA): TGTGCCAGCAGAGCCCCGGGACTAGCGGGGGGTTATCTCTCTGGGGCCAACGTCCTGACTTTC. This codes for CASRAPGLAGGYLSGANVLTF.

The rearrangement joins TRBV12-1 to TRBJ2-3; the D call in the table, TRBD2, was not verified against the DNA. TRBV12-1 is reported as a pseudogene. The CDR3 totals 14 residues. This chain's CDR3 is CASSLSGCTDTQYF. The CDR3 bases are TGTGCCAGCAGCTTAAGCGGATGCACAGATACGCAGTATTTT.

The chain is built from TRBV2 and TRBJ1-1; perhaps TRBD1 as D (6 bases). Germline V gene sequence: CDR1 SNHLY, CDR2 FYNNEI. This CDR3 contains 16 residues. V shed 0 bases and J shed 2 bases, with 13 bases lying between them. The CDR3 protein is CASSEALQGLNTEAFF. The CDR3 coding sequence is TGTGCCAGCAGTGAAGCGTTGCAGGGGTTAAACACTGAAGCTTTCTTT.

The genes are TRBV19 and TRBJ2-1, with 9 bases identical to TRBD2. CDR1 and CDR2 (germline): LNHDA, SQIVND (reference sequence). The V segment lost 5 bases and the J segment 2 bases; nucleotides outside the gene matches: 4. This CDR3 is 15 amino acids long. The chain's CDR3 is CASSLSGGPYNEQFF. Here the CDR3 DNA reads TGTGCCAGTAGTCTTAGCGGGGGCCCCTACAATGAGCAGTTCTTC.

This clone was counted between two and nine times. V is TRBV4-1 and J is TRBJ1-4; D gene unclear. CDR1 MGHRA and CDR2 YSYEKL come from the germline V gene. The length of the CDR3 is 14 residues. The ends were cut back, 5 bases at V and 0 bases at J, with 7 bases in the middle. CDR3 residues: CASSTLATNEKLFF. The CDR3 DNA is TGCGCCAGCAGCACTCTTGCAACTAATGAAAAACTGTTTTTT.

The sample holds a few counts of this clone. V and J are TRBV5-6 and TRBJ1-2; the match to TRBD1 covers 7 bases. Germline V gene sequence: CDR1 SGHDT, CDR2 YYEEEE. The CDR3 is 15 amino acids. Germline trimming cut 4 bases from V and 2 bases from J; bases unmatched to any gene: 8. DNA of the CDR3: TGTGCCAGCAGCACCCTAGGGGGCGAAAACTATGGCTACACCTTC. Encoded protein: CASSTLGGENYGYTF.

The chain recombines TRBV6-5 with TRBJ2-2; 7 nucleotides line up with TRBD1. The length of the CDR3 is 13 residues. Germline V gene data show CDR1 as MNHEY and CDR2 as SVGAGI. The V gene end was trimmed by 5 bases and the J gene end by 5 bases; junction bases not matched to a gene: 2. CDR3 nucleotide sequence: TGTGCCAGCAGTGACAGGGCGACCGGGGAGCTGTTTTTT. Translation gives CASSDRATGELFF.

The chain uses TRBV7-2 and TRBJ2-1, with 12 bases fitting TRBD2. The germline V gene encodes CDR1 SGHTA and CDR2 FQGNSA. V lost 7 bases, J lost 8 bases, and 12 bases stayed unmatched. This CDR3 has 16 residues. The CDR3: CASTLPSGRAPYEQFF. The CDR3 DNA is TGTGCCAGCACCCTGCCTAGCGGGAGGGCCCCATATGAGCAGTTCTTC.

V is TRBV7-3 and J is TRBJ2-3, with D perhaps TRBD2 (5 bases). Germline V gives CDR1 SGHTA, CDR2 FQGTGA. This CDR3 is 16 amino acids long. The ends were cut back, 0 bases at V and 2 bases at J, with 12 bases in the middle. CDR3 in DNA: TGTGCCAGCAGCTTAACGTCACGGGGTAACACAGATACGCAGTATTTT. It translates to CASSLTSRGNTDTQYF.

This clone was detected only a few times. V gene TRBV11-2 combines with J gene TRBJ2-7, with TRBD2 matching over 8 bases. Losses at the gene ends were 1 base for V and 0 bases for J; bases not matched to a gene: 2. The length of the CDR3 is 15 residues. CDR1 is SGHAT, CDR2 FQNNGV, per germline. CDR3 coding DNA: TGTGCCAGCAGCTTAGGAGCGGGGGCCTCCTACGAGCAGTACTTC. Amino acid sequence: CASSLGAGASYEQYF.

The chain recombines TRBV5-1 with TRBJ2-1; perhaps TRBD2 as D (6 bases). The CDR3 extends over 13 amino acids. The germline V gene encodes CDR1 SGHRS and CDR2 YFSETQ. V lost 0 bases and J 15 bases, leaving 16 bases between the germline ends. The CDR3 region has the DNA TGCGCCAGCAGCTTGGCCCCCGGGGGAGAAGGGTTCTTC. Residues: CASSLAPGGEGFF.

This clone was picked up a small number of times. CDR3 region: CASSYWGEGEAFF. DNA of the CDR3: TGTGCCAGCAGTTACTGGGGGGAGGGCGAAGCTTTCTTT. The chain uses TRBV6-6 and TRBJ1-1; perhaps TRBD1 as D (5 bases). Germline V gene data show CDR1 as MNHNY and CDR2 as SVGAGI (reference sequence). V lost 1 base to trimming and J lost 8 bases, with 11 bases between them. The CDR3 totals 13 residues.

This clone was seen a few times. V usage is TRBV6-5 and J usage is TRBJ1-1; no clear D gene. The CDR3 has 13 amino acids. Germline V lookup: CDR1 MNHEY, CDR2 SVGAGI. Trimming took off 4 bases at V and 7 bases at J, with 13 bases between the two ends. In DNA form, the CDR3 reads TGTGCCAGCAGTTCGACCGGGGATGGTGAAGCTTTCTTT. Translating it yields CASSSTGDGEAFF.

V gene TRBV6-5 combines with J gene TRBJ2-2, with D possibly TRBD2 on 5 matching bases. V lost 7 bases and J 5 bases, leaving 14 bases between the germline ends. The CDR3 has 14 residues. Germline lookup yields CDR1 MNHEY and CDR2 SVGAGI. CDR3 nucleotide sequence: TGTGCCAGCATTAGTGGACCGGGGACCGGGGAGCTGTTTTTT. This sequence encodes CASISGPGTGELFF.

The J gene is TRBJ2-2, the V gene TRBV15, with D perhaps TRBD1 (7 bases). The CDR3 sequence is 18 residues long. The ends were cut back, 0 bases at V and 6 bases at J, with 20 bases in the middle. Germline CDR1 LNHNV, CDR2 YYDKDF (reference sequence). For the CDR3, the DNA is TGTGCCACCAGCAGAGATACCCGGGGGACAGCGAGGGCCGGGGAGCTGTTTTTT. Its translation is CATSRDTRGTARAGELFF.